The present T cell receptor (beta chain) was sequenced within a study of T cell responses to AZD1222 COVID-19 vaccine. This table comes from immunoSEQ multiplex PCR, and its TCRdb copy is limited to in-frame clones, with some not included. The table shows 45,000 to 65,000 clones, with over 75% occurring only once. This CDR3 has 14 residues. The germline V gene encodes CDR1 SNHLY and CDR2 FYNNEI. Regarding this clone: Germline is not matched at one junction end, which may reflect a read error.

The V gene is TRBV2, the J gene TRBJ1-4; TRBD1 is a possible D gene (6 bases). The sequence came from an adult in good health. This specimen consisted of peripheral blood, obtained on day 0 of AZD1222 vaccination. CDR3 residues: CASREGGSNEKLFF. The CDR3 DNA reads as TGTGCCAGCAGGGAAGGGGGATCGAATGAAAAACTGTTTTTT.